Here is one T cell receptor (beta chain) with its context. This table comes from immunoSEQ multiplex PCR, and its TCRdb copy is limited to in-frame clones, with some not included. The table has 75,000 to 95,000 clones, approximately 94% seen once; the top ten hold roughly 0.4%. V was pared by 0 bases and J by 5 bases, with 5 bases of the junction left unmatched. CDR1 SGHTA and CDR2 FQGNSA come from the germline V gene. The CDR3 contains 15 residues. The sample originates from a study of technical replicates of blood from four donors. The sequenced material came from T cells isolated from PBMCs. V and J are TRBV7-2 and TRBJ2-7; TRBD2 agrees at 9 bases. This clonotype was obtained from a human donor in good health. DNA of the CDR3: TGTGCCAGCAGCTTAGCGGGCGGGAGGGTCGACGAGCAGTACTTC. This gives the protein CASSLAGGRVDEQYF.